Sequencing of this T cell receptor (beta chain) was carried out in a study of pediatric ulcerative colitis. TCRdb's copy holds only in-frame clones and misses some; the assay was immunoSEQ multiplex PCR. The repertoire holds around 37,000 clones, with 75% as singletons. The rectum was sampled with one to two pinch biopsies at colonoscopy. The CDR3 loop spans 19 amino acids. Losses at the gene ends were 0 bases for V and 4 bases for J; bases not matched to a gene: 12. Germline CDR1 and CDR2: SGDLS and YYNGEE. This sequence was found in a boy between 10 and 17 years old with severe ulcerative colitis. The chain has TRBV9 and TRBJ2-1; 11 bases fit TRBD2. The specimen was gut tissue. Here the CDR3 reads CASSVAWLAGGSDYNEQFF. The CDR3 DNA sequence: TGTGCCAGCAGCGTAGCTTGGCTAGCGGGGGGTTCGGATTACAATGAGCAGTTCTTC.